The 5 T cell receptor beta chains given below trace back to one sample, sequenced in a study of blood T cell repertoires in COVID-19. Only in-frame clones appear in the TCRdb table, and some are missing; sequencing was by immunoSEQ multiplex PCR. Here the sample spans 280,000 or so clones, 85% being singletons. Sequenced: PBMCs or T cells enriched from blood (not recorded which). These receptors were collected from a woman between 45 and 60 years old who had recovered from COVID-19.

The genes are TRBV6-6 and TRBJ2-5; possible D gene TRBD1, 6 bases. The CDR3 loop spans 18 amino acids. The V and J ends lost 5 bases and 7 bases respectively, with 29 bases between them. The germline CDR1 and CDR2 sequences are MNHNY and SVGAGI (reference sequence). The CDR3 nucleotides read TGTGCCAGCAGTCCGCTGCCTAACAGGGAGAAGAACCGCGGGACCCAGTACTTC. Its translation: CASSPLPNREKNRGTQYF.

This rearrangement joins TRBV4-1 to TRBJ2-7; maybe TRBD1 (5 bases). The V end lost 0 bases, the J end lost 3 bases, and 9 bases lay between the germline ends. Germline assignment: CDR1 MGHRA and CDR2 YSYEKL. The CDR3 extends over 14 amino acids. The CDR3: CASSQDRGNYEQYF. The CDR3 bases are TGCGCCAGCAGCCAAGATAGGGGAAACTACGAGCAGTACTTC.

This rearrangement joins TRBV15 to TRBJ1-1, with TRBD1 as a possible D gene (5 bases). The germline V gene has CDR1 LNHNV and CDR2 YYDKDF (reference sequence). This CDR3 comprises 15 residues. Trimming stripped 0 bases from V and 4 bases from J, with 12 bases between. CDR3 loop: CATSRELEQVTEAFF. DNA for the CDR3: TGTGCCACCAGCAGAGAGTTGGAACAGGTCACTGAAGCTTTCTTT.

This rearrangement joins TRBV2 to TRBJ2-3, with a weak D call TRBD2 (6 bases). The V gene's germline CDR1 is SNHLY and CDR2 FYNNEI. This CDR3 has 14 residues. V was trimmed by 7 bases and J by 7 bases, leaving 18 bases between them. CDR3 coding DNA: TGTGCCAGCATAGAGGGACTTCCGCCGTATACGCAGTATTTT. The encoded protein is CASIEGLPPYTQYF.

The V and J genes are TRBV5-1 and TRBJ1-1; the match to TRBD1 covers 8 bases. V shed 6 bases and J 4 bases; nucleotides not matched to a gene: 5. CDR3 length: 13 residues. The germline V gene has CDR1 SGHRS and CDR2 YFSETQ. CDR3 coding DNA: TGCGCCAGCAAAGACAGGGGTGCCACTGAAGCTTTCTTT. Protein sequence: CASKDRGATEAFF. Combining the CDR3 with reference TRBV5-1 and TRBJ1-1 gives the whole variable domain KAGVTQTPRYLIKTRGQQVTLSCSPISGHRSVSWYQQTPGQGLQFLFEYFSETQRNKGNFPGRFSGRQFSNSRSEMNVSTLELGDSALYLCASKDRGATEAFFGQGTRLTVV.